This T cell receptor beta chain was obtained from a study of PD-1 blockade in classical Hodgkin lymphoma. Sequencing used immunoSEQ multiplex PCR; TCRdb keeps in-frame clones, though not all of them. This sample has about 2,100 clones; around 85% occur once, and the top ten carry 23%. No patient escaped relapse after autologous stem cell transplantation, and brentuximab vedotin exposure varied. The CDR3 has 15 amino acids. CDR1 is MDHEN, CDR2 SYDVKM, per germline. Deletions cut 6 bases from V and 9 bases from J, with 20 bases between. The sequencing used peripheral blood mononuclear cells (PBMCs), collected at baseline. The sequence derives from a human donor with classical Hodgkin lymphoma. V and J are TRBV28 and TRBJ1-4; the D gene is possibly TRBD1 (5 bases). The CDR3 here is CASSIPGRKGKKLFF. The CDR3 DNA sequence: TGTGCCAGCAGCATTCCGGGACGTAAAGGGAAAAAACTGTTTTTT. Full variable domain (missing parts from reference TRBV28 and TRBJ1-4): DVKVTQSSRYLVKRTGEKVFLECVQDMDHENMFWYRQDPGLGLRLIYFSYDVKMKEKGDIPEGYSVSREKKERFSLILESASTNQTSMYLCASSIPGRKGKKLFFGSGTQLSVL.